This paragraph reports one T cell receptor (beta chain). CDR1 is LGHNA and CDR2 is YNFKEQ in the germline V gene. This CDR3 region has 15 residues. V was clipped by 0 bases and J by 6 bases; unmatched bases: 2. This specimen comes from a study of blood T cell repertoires in COVID-19. Study in general: Sources were T cells, B-cell-depleted T cells, or PBMCs; the material itself was cDNA or gDNA.

Under the authors' procedure: Reference gene primers were amplified, and this amplification served to estimate nucleated cell counts. Measured with immunoSEQ multiplex PCR; TCRdb has only the in-frame clones, and not every one. V, J and clone size are taken as reported in that table, and D and trimming were inferred from the DNA itself. Of roughly 100,000 clones listed, roughly 90% are singletons. Sequenced input: peripheral blood. The TCR was taken from a woman aged 60-75 years with acute or convalescent COVID-19. J is TRBJ2-7 and V is TRBV4-2, with 13 bases aligning to TRBD2. This CDR3 reads CASSQDTSGRAEQYF. CDR3 DNA: TGTGCCAGCAGCCAAGATACTAGCGGGAGGGCCGAGCAGTACTTC.